The 21 T cell receptor beta chains listed next were all sequenced from one sample in a study of blood T cell repertoires in COVID-19. Measured with immunoSEQ multiplex PCR; TCRdb has only the in-frame clones, and not every one. The table lists 380,000 or so clones, 87% of them singletons. The sample taken for sequencing was PBMCs or T cells enriched from blood (not recorded which). The receptors come from a man younger than 40 who had recovered from COVID-19.

V and J are TRBV19 and TRBJ1-2; D unresolved. CDR1 and CDR2 from the germline V gene are LNHDA and SQIVND (reference sequence). With 5 bases removed from V and 2 bases from J, the gap between germline ends came to 9 bases. The CDR3 has 13 residues. Here the CDR3 reads CASSGGFNYGYTF. The DNA of the CDR3 is TGTGCCAGTAGTGGAGGTTTCAACTATGGCTACACCTTC.

The chain employs TRBV6-1 and TRBJ1-5, with 7 bases lining up with TRBD1. Germline V lookup: CDR1 MNHNS, CDR2 SASEGT. The V segment lost 5 bases and the J segment 5 bases; nucleotides outside the gene matches: 9. The CDR3 length is 15 residues. CDR3 nucleotide sequence: TGTGCCAGCAGTTTGAGGGGGCCGATGGATCAGCCCCAGCATTTT. This encodes CASSLRGPMDQPQHF.

The rearrangement uses TRBV9 and TRBJ2-3; D gene unclear. Germline V gene lookup returns CDR1 SGDLS and CDR2 YYNGEE. This CDR3 comprises 12 residues. Trimming removed 4 bases from V and 0 bases from J, with 3 bases in between. The CDR3 spells CASSRSTDTQYF. CDR3 coding DNA: TGTGCCAGCAGCCGTAGCACAGATACGCAGTATTTT.

The V call is TRBV27, the J call TRBJ1-3; TRBD1 matches at 9 bases. Trimming removed 4 bases from V and 0 bases from J; junction bases left unmatched: 22. The CDR3 has 22 amino acids. Germline CDR1 is MNHEY and CDR2 is SMNVEV (reference sequence). The CDR3 region is CASSSRGVFGQGLLSSGNTIYF. CDR3 bases: TGTGCCAGCAGTTCACGGGGGGTATTTGGACAGGGGCTTTTAAGCTCTGGAAACACCATATATTTT.

The rearrangement joins TRBV9 to TRBJ2-5; 8 bases are a match to TRBD2. V trimming: 0 bases; J trimming: 0 bases; junction bases outside the gene matches: 4. CDR3 size: 16 residues. CDR1 and CDR2 from the germline V gene are SGDLS and YYNGEE. This CDR3 reads CASSVGLAGYQETQYF. DNA of the CDR3: TGTGCCAGCAGCGTAGGTCTAGCGGGCTACCAAGAGACCCAGTACTTC.

The rearrangement joins TRBV9 to TRBJ1-5; 9 bases match TRBD1. CDR1 is SGDLS, CDR2 YYNGEE, per germline. The V segment lost 0 bases and the J segment 4 bases; nucleotides outside the gene matches: 2. The length of the CDR3 is 15 residues. The CDR3 region is CASSVGTGVNQPQHF. In DNA form, the CDR3 reads TGTGCCAGCAGCGTAGGGACAGGGGTTAATCAGCCCCAGCATTTT.

This chain joins TRBV6-5 and TRBJ1-1, with a possible D match to TRBD1 (6 bases). Trimming took 0 bases from V and 4 from J, leaving 12 bases between them. Germline CDR1 reads MNHEY; CDR2 reads SVGAGI. This CDR3 contains 15 residues. CDR3 loop: CASSYSTGLSTEAFF. CDR3 sequence (DNA): TGTGCCAGCAGTTACTCGACAGGTCTGAGCACTGAAGCTTTCTTT.

This clone was seen once. The rearrangement links TRBV5-1 to TRBJ2-1; the D is unclear. This CDR3 region has 15 residues. Looked up from germline, CDR1 is SGHRS and CDR2 is YFSETQ. V lost 3 bases to trimming and J lost 2 bases, with 12 bases between them. Here the CDR3 DNA reads TGCGCCAGCAGCTCTCAGTTCGATGCCTACAATGAGCAGTTCTTC. Protein product: CASSSQFDAYNEQFF.

The rearrangement joins TRBV7-9 to TRBJ2-3; D possibly corresponds to TRBD2 (6 bases). The V end lost 4 bases, the J end lost 7 bases, and 12 bases lay between the germline ends. The CDR3 spans 13 residues. The germline gives CDR1 SEHNR, CDR2 FQNEAQ (reference sequence). The CDR3 protein is CASSYGTSHTQYF. The CDR3 DNA reads TGTGCCAGCAGCTACGGGACTTCGCATACGCAGTATTTT. Filled out from reference TRBV7-9 and TRBJ2-3, the complete variable domain reads DTGVSQNPRHKITKRGQNVTFRCDPISEHNRLYWYRQTLGQGPEFLTYFQNEAQLEKSRLLSDRFSAERPKGSFSTLEIQRTEQGDSAMYLCASSYGTSHTQYFGPGTRLTVL.

The chain combines TRBV11-3 with TRBJ2-3; 7 nucleotides align to TRBD2. Germline V CDR1 and CDR2: SGHNT, YENEEA. J was trimmed by 2 bases and V by 1 base; bases with no gene match: 9. The CDR3 spans 17 residues. The CDR3: CASSLGSGAGFTDTQYF. CDR3 nucleotide sequence: TGTGCCAGCAGCTTAGGTAGCGGAGCGGGGTTCACAGATACGCAGTATTTT. Full variable domain (remainder filled in from reference TRBV11-3 and TRBJ2-3): EAGVVQSPRYKIIEKKQPVAFWCNPISGHNTLYWYLQNLGQGPELLIRYENEEAVDDSQLPKDRFSAERLKGVDSTLKIQPAELGDSAVYLCASSLGSGAGFTDTQYFGPGTRLTVL.

The chain employs TRBV7-2 and TRBJ1-5; D gene uncertain. This CDR3 contains 13 residues. V gave up 3 bases and J gave up 5 bases, with 8 bases separating them. Germline CDR1 reads SGHTA; CDR2 reads FQGNSA. The CDR3 sequence is CASSFLADQPQHF. The CDR3 nucleotides are TGTGCCAGCAGCTTCCTGGCGGATCAGCCCCAGCATTTT.

This chain joins TRBV7-2 and TRBJ1-6; perhaps TRBD1 as D (6 bases). V was shortened by 1 base and J by 0 bases, with 10 bases between the two germline ends. Germline CDR1 and CDR2: SGHTA and FQGNSA. There are 17 residues in the CDR3. Here the CDR3 reads CASSLGEGGSYNSPLHF. The CDR3 DNA sequence: TGTGCCAGCAGCTTAGGCGAAGGGGGCTCCTATAATTCACCCCTCCACTTT.

This clone was observed a few times. The chain couples TRBV24-1 to TRBJ2-1, with TRBD1 identical over 10 bases. The V gene end was trimmed by 4 bases and the J gene end by 5 bases; junction bases not matched to a gene: 4. The germline CDR1 and CDR2 sequences are KGHDR and SFDVKD. This CDR3 has 15 residues. CDR3 sequence reads: CATSDRQGAHNEQFF. The CDR3 coding sequence is TGTGCCACCAGTGACAGACAGGGGGCTCACAATGAGCAGTTCTTC.

This rearrangement joins TRBV3-1 (or the pseudogene TRBV3-2) to TRBJ2-1, with 7 bases aligning to TRBD2. The CDR3 is made up of 15 amino acids. J gave up 0 bases and V 4 bases, and 3 bases lay outside the gene matches. Germline-derived CDR1 and CDR2 are LGHDT and YNNKEL (reference sequence). The CDR3, as DNA: TGTGCCAGCAGCCGGGGGGGGAACTCCTACAATGAGCAGTTCTTC. Its protein is CASSRGGNSYNEQFF.

This rearrangement joins TRBV12-5 to TRBJ2-1, with D perhaps TRBD2 (5 bases). Trimming took 3 bases from V and 8 from J, leaving 11 bases between them. Germline CDR1 is LGHNT and CDR2 is FRNRAP. The CDR3 consists of 13 residues. The CDR3 bases are TGTGCTAGTGGTTTATTAGCGCCGGATGAGCAGTTCTTC. Its protein is CASGLLAPDEQFF.

The chain carries TRBV20-1 and TRBJ2-1; TRBD2 matches at 10 bases. The V and J ends lost 3 bases and 11 bases, in that order; junction bases with no gene match: 13. The CDR3 sequence is 15 residues long. CDR1 DFQATT and CDR2 SNEGSKA come from the germline V gene (reference sequence). The CDR3 is CSASPPLAGAHKQFF. The CDR3 DNA is TGCAGTGCTAGTCCGCCCCTAGCGGGGGCCCATAAGCAGTTCTTC.

The chain uses TRBV6-5 and TRBJ1-2; 8 bases agree with TRBD1. CDR1 is MNHEY, CDR2 SVGAGI, per germline. CDR3 length equals 15 residues. V was clipped by 6 bases and J by 2 bases; unmatched bases: 8. CDR3 DNA sequence: TGTGCCAGCAGAATAGACAGGGGTGGCAACTATGGCTACACCTTC. The encoded protein is CASRIDRGGNYGYTF.

This chain uses TRBV6-1 with TRBJ1-2, with 7 bases aligning to TRBD1. Per the germline V gene, CDR1 is MNHNS and CDR2 is SASEGT. CDR3 length: 12 residues. The V segment lost 2 bases and the J segment 9 bases; nucleotides outside the gene matches: 3. The CDR3 coding sequence is TGTGCCAGCAGTGAAACAGGGGAGAGCTACACCTTC. This translates into CASSETGESYTF.

The gene calls are TRBV5-1 and TRBJ2-7; tentatively, D is TRBD1 (6 bases). The CDR3 spans 13 residues. Trimming removed 5 bases at V and 7 bases at J, with 16 bases between. Germline V gene sequence: CDR1 SGHRS, CDR2 YFSETQ. The CDR3 is CASSRTDSMEQYF. CDR3 DNA sequence: TGCGCCAGCAGTCGGACAGACTCGATGGAGCAGTACTTC.

This chain uses TRBV7-3 with TRBJ1-2; D is unresolved. CDR1 and CDR2 from the germline V gene are SGHTA and FQGTGA. The CDR3 is 14 residues long. Trimming pared 5 bases from V and 1 base from J, leaving 11 bases between. The CDR3 loop reads CASSTAELNYGYTF. The CDR3 DNA reads TGTGCCAGCAGCACTGCCGAACTTAACTATGGCTACACCTTC.

The chain links TRBV12-3 or TRBV12-4 to TRBJ2-1; D is uncertain. V was cut by 0 bases and J by 9 bases, with 9 bases left in between. This CDR3 contains 13 residues. The CDR3 loop reads CASSLALRSEQFF. In DNA, the CDR3 is TGTGCCAGCAGTTTAGCCCTGCGCTCTGAGCAGTTCTTC.